This T cell receptor beta chain was sequenced during a study of regulatory T cells in long-lasting Graves disease. The time point denotes: newly diagnosed GD, antithyroid drugs for less than 3 months. After RNA was extracted from PBMCs, the TCR library was made from it. CDR1 ENHRY and CDR2 SYGVKD come from the germline V gene. The CDR3 is 11 residues long. The trim removed 2 bases at V and 14 bases at J, leaving 2 bases unmatched. Study-wide results and limits: Persistent disease preferred TRBV28, TRBJ1-2 and TRBJ2-5. Only peripheral blood was studied, not thyroid tissue. Persistent-disease Graves' patients showed less TCR diversity than new cases.

TCR beta libraries were built with iRepertoire HTBI primers and Arm-PCR of CDR3 regions. Under the authors' procedure: Samples collectively showed approximately 62 TRBV and 14 TRBJ segments. TCRdb re-derived calls from the multiplex PCR reads in MiXCR, one entry per CDR3 protein. The authors' filters were not applied to this entry. The sample consists of about 300,000 distinct CDR3 sequences, 18% of them appearing once. This clonotype was detected many times. Its target is unknown. The receptor was derived from a female donor with Graves disease. Sequencing used peripheral blood mononuclear cells (PBMCs), obtained at new diagnosis, from a patient treated with antithyroid drugs. The chain employs TRBV10-3 and TRBJ2-3; TRBD2 matches 9 bases. The CDR3 nucleotides read TGTGCCATCAGTGAGGGACTAGCGTTGTATTTT. Its protein product is CAISEGLALYF.